These 10 T cell receptor beta chains were all obtained from the same sample, sequenced in a study of blood T cell repertoires in COVID-19. Sequencing was performed with immunoSEQ multiplex PCR; in TCRdb, only in-frame clones are kept and a portion is missing. The sample has 350,000 or so clones, 90% seen once. The sequenced sample consisted of peripheral blood. The receptors shown here come from a man younger than 35 with active or convalescent COVID-19.

In regard to this clone: The identical CDR3 is also encoded by other nucleotide sequences in the sample. V gene TRBV12-3 or TRBV12-4 combines with J gene TRBJ1-2, with no clear D. Trimming took off 3 bases at V and 6 bases at J, with 2 bases between the two ends. CDR3 length: 10 amino acids. CDR3: CASSFNGYTF. In nucleotides, the CDR3 is TGTGCCAGCAGTTTCAATGGCTACACCTTC.

The CDR3 DNA follows: TGCGCCAGCAGCCCCAACGCAGGAGGCTACGAGCAGTACTTC. Translated: CASSPNAGGYEQYF. This chain links TRBV5-1 with TRBJ2-7, with D perhaps matching TRBD2 (5 bases). The CDR3 loop spans 14 amino acids. Per the germline V gene, CDR1 is SGHRS and CDR2 is YFSETQ. V was trimmed by 4 bases and J by 3 bases, leaving 14 bases between them.

This chain uses TRBV28 with TRBJ2-5, with TRBD1 matching 10 bases. V shed 0 bases and J 4 bases; nucleotides not matched to a gene: 5. The CDR3 is 16 amino acids. The germline V gene has CDR1 MDHEN and CDR2 SYDVKM. CDR3 amino acids: CASSLWGQGKGETQYF. In DNA, the CDR3 is TGTGCCAGCAGTTTATGGGGACAGGGGAAGGGAGAGACCCAGTACTTC.

The chain links TRBV5-1 to TRBJ2-3, with TRBD2 matching over 12 bases. The CDR3 consists of 16 residues. V lost 0 bases to trimming and J lost 4 bases; unmatched junction nucleotides: 3. From germline, CDR1 is SGHRS and CDR2 YFSETQ. Written as DNA, the CDR3 is TGCGCCAGCAGCTTGGCACTAGCGGGGGGATCAGATACGCAGTATTTT. It specifies CASSLALAGGSDTQYF.

The V gene is TRBV12-3 or TRBV12-4, the J gene TRBJ1-1; no clear D gene. V was pared by 3 bases and J by 4 bases, with 6 bases between. The CDR3 spans 12 residues. The chain's CDR3 is CASSFRFTEAFF. In DNA, the CDR3 is TGTGCCAGCAGTTTTCGTTTCACTGAAGCTTTCTTT.

This clone has just a few counts. This chain uses TRBV30 with TRBJ2-7, with a possible D match to TRBD2 (6 bases). Germline CDR1 is GTSNPN and CDR2 is SVGIG (reference sequence). The CDR3 totals 14 residues. V was shortened by 0 bases and J by 4 bases, with 13 bases between the two germline ends. The CDR3 DNA reads as TGTGCCTGGAGTGTACCGGGGAGCGGGTACGAGCAGTACTTC. This sequence encodes CAWSVPGSGYEQYF.

This clone came up once. The chain combines TRBV24-1 with TRBJ2-3; the match to TRBD1 covers 7 bases. J was trimmed by 0 bases and V by 4 bases; bases with no gene match: 9. Per germline, CDR1 KGHDR and CDR2 SFDVKD. The CDR3 is 17 residues long. The CDR3 spells CATSDLGQSTSTDTQYF. CDR3 DNA: TGTGCCACCAGTGACCTGGGACAGTCGACTAGCACAGATACGCAGTATTTT.

This clone was seen repeatedly, ten times or more. V is TRBV5-1 and J is TRBJ1-6; D possibly corresponds to TRBD1 (6 bases). With 4 bases removed from V and 0 bases from J, the gap between germline ends came to 8 bases. The CDR3 has 15 residues. Per the germline V gene, CDR1 is SGHRS and CDR2 is YFSETQ. The CDR3 protein is CASSQDSSYNSPLHF. CDR3 sequence (DNA): TGCGCCAGCAGCCAGGACAGCTCCTATAATTCACCCCTCCACTTT.

The V gene is TRBV15, the J gene TRBJ1-4; TRBD1 matches 10 bases. Germline-derived CDR1 and CDR2 are LNHNV and YYDKDF (reference sequence). This CDR3 contains 15 residues. V was clipped by 1 base and J by 7 bases; unmatched bases: 3. CDR3 nucleotides: TGTGCCACCAGCAGAGTTGACAGGGGGCGTGAAAAACTGTTTTTT. Translating gives CATSRVDRGREKLFF.

The chain recombines TRBV5-6 with TRBJ2-2, with D tentatively TRBD1 (6 bases). Germline V gene sequence: CDR1 SGHDT, CDR2 YYEEEE. V lost 1 base and J 5 bases, leaving 12 bases between the germline ends. This CDR3 has 15 residues. CDR3 nucleotide sequence: TGTGCCAGCAGCTTGAGAGGGGGTAGGACCGGGGAGCTGTTTTTT. As protein: CASSLRGGRTGELFF.